These T cell receptor beta chains were read from a single sample in a study of vaccination and CD4 T cells after COVID-19. Antigens of these TCRs are unknown. From the PCR reads, TCRdb called clonotypes with MiXCR, one entry per CDR3 protein. The table shows roughly 16,000 distinct CDR3 sequences, with about 55% occurring only once. The material was CD4+ T cells from blood, cultured in vitro, obtained before SARS-CoV-2 vaccination. The receptors shown here come from a human donor who had recovered from COVID-19. The CDR3 runs from the conserved cysteine through the conserved F or W. Fields, in order: J gene, V gene, D gene, clone size, CDR3 protein, CDR3 DNA. The D gene is left open where the match is weak. Part of the rows lack a size; the others show once, few, many or a class for expanded clones.

TRBJ2-6 | TRBV4-1 | - | - | CASSPGADGANVLTF | TGCGCCAGCAGCCCCGGGGCTGACGGGGCCAACGTCCTGACTTTC
TRBJ1-2 | TRBV27 | TRBD1 | - | CASSLRGQEGAYYGYTF | TGTGCCAGCAGTTTACGGGGTCAGGAGGGGGCTTACTATGGCTACACCTTC
TRBJ1-2 | TRBV19 | - | - | CASSIDGYGYTF | TGTGCCAGTAGTATAGATGGCTATGGCTACACCTTC
TRBJ2-6 | TRBV7-9 | - | - | CASSLAFSGEAGANVLTF | TGTGCCAGCAGCCTTGCTTTCTCCGGGGAAGCTGGGGCCAACGTCCTGACTTTC
TRBJ2-5 | TRBV24-1 | TRBD2 | few | CATSDLGREGLGTQYF | TGTGCCACCAGTGACCTCGGCCGGGAGGGGCTGGGGACCCAGTACTTC
TRBJ1-2 | TRBV19 | - | - | CASSIDRTALNYGYTF | TGTGCCAGTAGTATAGACCGGACAGCCTTAAACTATGGCTACACCTTC
TRBJ2-5 | TRBV27 | - | few | CASSRVGLKETQYF | TGTGCCAGCAGTCGAGTCGGCTTAAAAGAGACCCAGTACTTC
TRBJ1-2 | TRBV27 | - | few | CASSSIRDGFIYTF | TGTGCCAGCAGTTCCATCCGGGACGGCTTTATCTACACCTTC
TRBJ2-2 | TRBV6-5 | TRBD2 | - | CASSYSTAGLAGTGELFF | TGTGCCAGCAGTTACTCGACAGCGGGACTAGCGGGGACCGGGGAGCTGTTTTTT
TRBJ1-2 | TRBV4-2 | - | - | CASSQNFEGSYGYTF | TGTGCCAGCAGCCAGAACTTTGAGGGGAGCTATGGCTACACCTTC
TRBJ2-3 | TRBV28 | - | - | CASRGAGSTDTQYF | TGTGCCAGCAGGGGGGCAGGGAGCACAGATACGCAGTATTTT
TRBJ1-5 | TRBV19 | - | few | CASSISHSGGNQPQHF | TGTGCCAGTAGTATCAGTCATTCCGGAGGCAATCAGCCCCAGCATTTT
TRBJ1-2 | TRBV12-3/TRBV12-4 | TRBD1 | - | CASSSQGAGRDGYTF | TGTGCCAGCAGCTCACAGGGGGCAGGTCGGGATGGCTACACCTTC
TRBJ2-7 | TRBV7-2 | TRBD2 | - | CASSLSSGGVEQYF | TGTGCCAGCTCACTGTCCAGCGGGGGGGTCGAGCAGTACTTC
TRBJ1-2 | TRBV10-3 | - | - | CATQPGASNYGYTF | TGTGCCACCCAACCAGGGGCCTCTAACTATGGCTACACCTTC
TRBJ2-1 | TRBV28 | TRBD1 | - | CASRDRESYNEQFF | TGTGCCAGCCGGGACAGGGAGTCCTACAATGAGCAGTTCTTC
TRBJ2-5 | TRBV5-4 | TRBD1 | - | CASSLESSRGETQYF | TGTGCCAGCAGCTTGGAATCCAGCAGGGGGGAGACCCAGTACTTC
TRBJ2-7 | TRBV10-2 | TRBD2 | - | CASSGLGTRVYEQYF | TGCGCCAGCAGCGGCCTGGGGACTAGGGTCTACGAGCAGTACTTC
TRBJ1-1 | TRBV20-1 | TRBD1 | - | CSARGQGDRGRTEAFF | TGCAGTGCTAGAGGCCAGGGGGACAGGGGACGCACTGAAGCTTTCTTT
TRBJ2-7 | TRBV7-2 | - | - | CASSEQVESSYEQYF | TGTGCCAGCAGTGAACAGGTCGAGAGCTCCTACGAGCAGTACTTC
TRBJ1-2 | TRBV11-2 | - | - | CASSLAGSKGYTF | TGTGCCAGCAGCTTAGCCGGGTCTAAGGGCTACACCTTC
TRBJ2-1 | TRBV10-1 | - | - | CASSVRVNYNEQFF | TGCGCCAGCAGCGTCAGGGTTAATTACAATGAGCAGTTCTTC
TRBJ2-7 | TRBV20-1 | - | once | CSASNSGDDEQYF | TGCAGTGCTAGTAATTCAGGGGATGACGAGCAGTACTTC
TRBJ2-1 | TRBV11-2 | - | - | CASSLRAGSYNEQFF | TGTGCCAGCAGCTTAAGAGCGGGCTCCTACAATGAGCAGTTCTTC
TRBJ1-1 | TRBV6-2/TRBV6-3 | TRBD1 | once | CASSRRLQGDTEAFF | TGTGCCAGCAGTAGGCGGTTACAGGGGGACACTGAAGCTTTCTTT
TRBJ1-5 | TRBV6-1 | - | - | CASRKASGQPQHF | TGTGCCAGCAGGAAAGCCTCCGGGCAGCCCCAGCATTTT
TRBJ2-3 | TRBV6-5 | - | - | CASSYSEGNYDSSTDTQYF | TGTGCCAGCAGTTACTCGGAGGGAAACTACGATTCTAGCACAGATACGCAGTATTTT
TRBJ1-2 | TRBV2 | - | - | CASVPAATNYGYTF | TGTGCCAGCGTCCCGGCTGCCACTAACTATGGCTACACCTTC
TRBJ1-1 | TRBV11-3 | TRBD1 | few | CASSLEWGDREARAFF | TGTGCCAGCAGCCTCGAGTGGGGGGACAGGGAGGCAAGAGCTTTCTTT
TRBJ1-1 | TRBV25-1 | TRBD1 | - | CASRQRQGTEAFF | TGTGCCAGCAGACAAAGACAGGGAACAGAAGCTTTCTTT
TRBJ2-2 | TRBV20-1 | TRBD1 | few | CSAGEPGTGGTGELFF | TGCAGTGCTGGCGAGCCCGGGACAGGGGGCACCGGGGAGCTGTTTTTT
TRBJ1-1 | TRBV6-1 | TRBD1 | few | CASRSTGAVNTEAFF | TGTGCCAGCAGATCGACAGGGGCTGTTAACACTGAAGCTTTCTTT
TRBJ2-7 | TRBV10-2 | - | - | CASSGWGLEQYF | TGCGCCAGCAGTGGATGGGGACTCGAGCAGTACTTC
TRBJ1-2 | TRBV12-3/TRBV12-4 | - | - | CASSSQGPDYGYTF | TGTGCCAGCAGTTCGCAGGGGCCCGACTATGGCTACACCTTC
TRBJ1-6 | TRBV30 | - | - | CAWSSVYNSPLHF | TGTGCCTGGAGTAGTGTCTATAATTCACCCCTCCACTTT
TRBJ2-7 | TRBV6-1 | - | - | CASSAGAYEQYF | TGTGCCAGCAGTGCAGGGGCCTACGAGCAGTACTTC
TRBJ1-2 | TRBV7-2 | - | - | CASSSGTQGGYTF | TGTGCCAGCAGCTCCGGGACCCAAGGGGGCTACACCTTC
TRBJ1-6 | TRBV7-2 | TRBD1 | - | CASSRGQGNSPLHF | TGTGCCAGCAGCCGAGGACAGGGGAATTCACCCCTCCACTTT
TRBJ2-5 | TRBV7-9 | - | - | CASGSWKETQYF | TGTGCCAGCGGTTCCTGGAAGGAGACCCAGTACTTC
TRBJ2-7 | TRBV20-1 | TRBD1 | - | CSAWPGQGAYEQYF | TGCAGTGCTTGGCCGGGACAGGGGGCCTACGAGCAGTACTTC
TRBJ2-7 | TRBV6-2/TRBV6-3 | - | - | CASTLYRTGDGEEQYF | TGTGCCAGCACCCTTTATAGGACTGGGGATGGTGAGGAGCAGTACTTC
TRBJ1-5 | TRBV11-2 | - | - | CASSPNPGSNQPQHF | TGTGCCAGCAGCCCTAACCCAGGGTCCAATCAGCCCCAGCATTTT
TRBJ1-1 | TRBV20-1 | - | few | CSANSLRTSEGEAFF | TGCAGTGCAAACTCTCTTAGGACGTCGGAGGGCGAAGCTTTCTTT
TRBJ2-2 | TRBV7-3 | TRBD2 | - | CASSRRTSGNTGELFF | TGTGCCAGCAGCCGGAGGACTAGCGGGAACACCGGGGAGCTGTTTTTT
TRBJ2-7 | TRBV6-2/TRBV6-3 | - | once | CASSPSQLREQYF | TGTGCCAGCAGCCCCTCCCAGTTACGCGAGCAGTACTTC
TRBJ2-7 | TRBV10-3 | - | - | CAISATDLTYEQYF | TGTGCCATCAGTGCGACAGACCTCACCTACGAGCAGTACTTC
TRBJ1-2 | TRBV6-2/TRBV6-3 | - | few | CASSSAPSGYTF | TGTGCCAGCAGTTCCGCACCCTCTGGCTACACCTTC
TRBJ2-7 | TRBV15 | TRBD1 | - | CATSGDRVGEQYF | TGTGCCACCAGCGGGGACAGGGTTGGGGAGCAGTACTTC
TRBJ2-2 | TRBV11-2 | - | - | CASSFGNSNTGELFF | TGTGCCAGCAGCTTTGGTAATTCGAACACCGGGGAGCTGTTTTTT
TRBJ2-7 | TRBV6-5 | - | few | CASSYGQTSYEQYF | TGTGCCAGCAGTTACGGGCAGACAAGCTACGAGCAGTACTTC